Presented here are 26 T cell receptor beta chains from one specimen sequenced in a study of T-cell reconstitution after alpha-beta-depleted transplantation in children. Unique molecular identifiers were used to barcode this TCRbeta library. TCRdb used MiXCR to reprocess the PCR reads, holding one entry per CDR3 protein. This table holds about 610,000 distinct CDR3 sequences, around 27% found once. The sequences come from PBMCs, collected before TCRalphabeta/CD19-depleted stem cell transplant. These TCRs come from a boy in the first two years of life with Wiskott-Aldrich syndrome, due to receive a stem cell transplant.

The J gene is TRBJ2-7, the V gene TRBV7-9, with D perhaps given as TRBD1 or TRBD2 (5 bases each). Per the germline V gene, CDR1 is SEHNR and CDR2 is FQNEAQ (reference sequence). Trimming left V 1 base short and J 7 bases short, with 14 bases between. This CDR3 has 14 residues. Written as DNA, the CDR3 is TGTGCCAGCAGCTTAGGAGGGCCCCAGGGAGAGCAGTACTTC. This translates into CASSLGGPQGEQYF.

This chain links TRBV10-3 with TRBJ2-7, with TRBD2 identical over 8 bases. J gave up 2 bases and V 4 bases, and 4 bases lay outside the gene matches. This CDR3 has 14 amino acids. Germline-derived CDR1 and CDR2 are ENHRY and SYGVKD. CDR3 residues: CAISVSGITYEQYF. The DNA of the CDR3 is TGTGCCATCAGTGTTAGCGGGATTACCTACGAGCAGTACTTC.

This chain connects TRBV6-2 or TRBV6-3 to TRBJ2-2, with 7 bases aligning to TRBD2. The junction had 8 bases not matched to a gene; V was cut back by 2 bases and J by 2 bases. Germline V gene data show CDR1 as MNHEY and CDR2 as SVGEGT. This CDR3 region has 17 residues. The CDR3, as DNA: TGTGCCAGCAGTTACCCGGCTAGCGGAACAAACACCGGGGAGCTGTTTTTT. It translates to CASSYPASGTNTGELFF.

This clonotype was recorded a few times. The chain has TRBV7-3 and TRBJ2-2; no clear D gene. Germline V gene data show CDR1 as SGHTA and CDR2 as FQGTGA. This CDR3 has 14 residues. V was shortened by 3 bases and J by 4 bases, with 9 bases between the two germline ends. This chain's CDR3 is CASSLKHGTGELFF. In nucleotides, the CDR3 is TGTGCCAGCAGCTTGAAACACGGCACCGGGGAGCTGTTTTTT.

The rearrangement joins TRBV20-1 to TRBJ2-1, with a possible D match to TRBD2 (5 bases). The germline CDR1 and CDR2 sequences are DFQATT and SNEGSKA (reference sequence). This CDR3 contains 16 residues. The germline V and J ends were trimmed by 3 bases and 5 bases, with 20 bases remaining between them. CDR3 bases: TGCAGTGCTAGTCGGCGGGCCGGACTCGGGGACAATGAGCAGTTCTTC. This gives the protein CSASRRAGLGDNEQFF.

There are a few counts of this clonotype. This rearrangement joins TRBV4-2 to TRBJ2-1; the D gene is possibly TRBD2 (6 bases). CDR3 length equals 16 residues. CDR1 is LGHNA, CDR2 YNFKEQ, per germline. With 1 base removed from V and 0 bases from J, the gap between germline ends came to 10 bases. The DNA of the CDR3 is TGTGCCAGCAGCCAAGGCGGGACTTACTCCTACAATGAGCAGTTCTTC. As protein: CASSQGGTYSYNEQFF.

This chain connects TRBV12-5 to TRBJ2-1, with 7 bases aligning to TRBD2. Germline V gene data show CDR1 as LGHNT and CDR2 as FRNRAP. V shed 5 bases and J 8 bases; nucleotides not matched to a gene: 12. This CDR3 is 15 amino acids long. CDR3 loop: CASGPGLPGHDEQFF. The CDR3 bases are TGTGCTAGTGGTCCGGGACTACCAGGGCACGATGAGCAGTTCTTC.

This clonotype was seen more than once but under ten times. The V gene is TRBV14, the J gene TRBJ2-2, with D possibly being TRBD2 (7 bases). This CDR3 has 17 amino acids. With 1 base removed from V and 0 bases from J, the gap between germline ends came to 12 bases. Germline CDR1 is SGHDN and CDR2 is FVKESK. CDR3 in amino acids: CASSQVTGGANTGELFF. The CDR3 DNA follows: TGTGCCAGCAGCCAAGTTACGGGGGGCGCGAACACCGGGGAGCTGTTTTTT.

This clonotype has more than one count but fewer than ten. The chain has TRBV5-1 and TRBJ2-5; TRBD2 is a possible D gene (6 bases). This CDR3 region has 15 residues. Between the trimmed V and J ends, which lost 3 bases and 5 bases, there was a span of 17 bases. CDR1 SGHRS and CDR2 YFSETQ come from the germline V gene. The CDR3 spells CASSSRDLAVETQYF. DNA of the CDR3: TGCGCCAGCAGCTCGCGGGACCTAGCCGTGGAGACCCAGTACTTC.

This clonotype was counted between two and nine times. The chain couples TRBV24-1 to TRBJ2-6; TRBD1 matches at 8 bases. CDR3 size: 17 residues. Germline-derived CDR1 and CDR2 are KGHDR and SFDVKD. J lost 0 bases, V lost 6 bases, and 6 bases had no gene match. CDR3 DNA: TGTGCCACCAGTCTGACAGGGGACCCCTCTGGGGCCAACGTCCTGACTTTC. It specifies CATSLTGDPSGANVLTF.

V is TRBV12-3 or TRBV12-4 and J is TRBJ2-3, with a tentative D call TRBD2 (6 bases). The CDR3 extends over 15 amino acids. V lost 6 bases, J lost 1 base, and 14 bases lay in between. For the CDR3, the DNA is TGTGCCAGCAGACTGACTAGATCCGGCACAGATACGCAGTATTTT. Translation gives CASRLTRSGTDTQYF.

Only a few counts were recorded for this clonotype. Written as DNA, the CDR3 is TGTGCCAGCAGCTTCTCAGGGGGTTTATTAGAAGCTTTCTTT. Its protein is CASSFSGGLLEAFF. This chain uses TRBV5-5 with TRBJ1-1; 7 bases are a match to TRBD1. V lost 2 bases to trimming and J lost 8 bases; unmatched junction nucleotides: 9. CDR1 SGHKS and CDR2 YYEKEE come from the germline V gene (reference sequence). There are 14 residues in the CDR3.

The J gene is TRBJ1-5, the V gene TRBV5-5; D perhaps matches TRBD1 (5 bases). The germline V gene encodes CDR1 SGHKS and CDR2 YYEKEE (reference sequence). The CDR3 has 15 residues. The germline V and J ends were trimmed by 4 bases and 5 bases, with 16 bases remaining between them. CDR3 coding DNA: TGTGCCAGCAGCCCCTCCGGGACGGACCATCAGCCCCAGCATTTT. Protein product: CASSPSGTDHQPQHF.

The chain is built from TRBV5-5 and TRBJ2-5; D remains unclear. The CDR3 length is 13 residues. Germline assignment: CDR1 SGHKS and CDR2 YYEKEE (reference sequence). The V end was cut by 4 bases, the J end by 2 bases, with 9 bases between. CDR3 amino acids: CASSQVGQETQYF. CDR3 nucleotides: TGTGCCAGCAGCCAAGTAGGACAAGAGACCCAGTACTTC.

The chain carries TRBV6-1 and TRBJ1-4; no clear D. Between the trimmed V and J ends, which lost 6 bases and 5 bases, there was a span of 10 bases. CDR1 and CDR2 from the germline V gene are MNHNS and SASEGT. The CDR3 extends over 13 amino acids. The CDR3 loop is CASRHDGNEKLFF. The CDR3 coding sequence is TGTGCCAGCAGACACGACGGGAATGAAAAACTGTTTTTT.

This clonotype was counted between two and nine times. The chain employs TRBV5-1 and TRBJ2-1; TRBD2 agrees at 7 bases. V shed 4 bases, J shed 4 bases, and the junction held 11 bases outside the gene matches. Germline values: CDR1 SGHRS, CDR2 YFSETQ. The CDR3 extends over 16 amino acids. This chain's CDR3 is CASSVPSGSLYNEQFF. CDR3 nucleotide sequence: TGCGCCAGCAGCGTACCTAGCGGAAGCCTTTACAATGAGCAGTTCTTC.

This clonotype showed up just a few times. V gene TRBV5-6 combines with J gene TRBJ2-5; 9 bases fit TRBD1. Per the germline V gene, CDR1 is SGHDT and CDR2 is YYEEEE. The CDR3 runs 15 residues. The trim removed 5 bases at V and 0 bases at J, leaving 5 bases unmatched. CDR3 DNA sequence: TGTGCCAGCAGTCCCGGGACAGGGTACCAAGAGACCCAGTACTTC. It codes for CASSPGTGYQETQYF.

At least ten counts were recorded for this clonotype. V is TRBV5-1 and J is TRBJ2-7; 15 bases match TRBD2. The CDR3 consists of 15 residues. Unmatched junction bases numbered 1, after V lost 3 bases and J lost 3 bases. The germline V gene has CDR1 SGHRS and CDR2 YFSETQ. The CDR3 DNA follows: TGCGCCAGCAGCTCGGGACTAGCGGGAGGCTACGAGCAGTACTTC. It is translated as CASSSGLAGGYEQYF.

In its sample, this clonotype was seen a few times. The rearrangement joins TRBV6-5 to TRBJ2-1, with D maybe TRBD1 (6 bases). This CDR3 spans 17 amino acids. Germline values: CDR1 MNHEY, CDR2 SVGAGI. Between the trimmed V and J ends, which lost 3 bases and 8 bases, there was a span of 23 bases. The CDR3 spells CASSYRGSSFGVDEQFF. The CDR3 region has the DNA TGTGCCAGCAGTTATAGGGGGAGTAGTTTTGGAGTGGATGAGCAGTTCTTC.

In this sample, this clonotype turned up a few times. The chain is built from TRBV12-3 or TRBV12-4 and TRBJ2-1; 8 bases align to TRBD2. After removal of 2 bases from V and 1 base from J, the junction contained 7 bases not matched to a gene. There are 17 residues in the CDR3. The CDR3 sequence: CASSLSLAGFSYNEQFF. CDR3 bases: TGTGCCAGCAGTTTATCGTTAGCGGGATTTTCCTACAATGAGCAGTTCTTC.

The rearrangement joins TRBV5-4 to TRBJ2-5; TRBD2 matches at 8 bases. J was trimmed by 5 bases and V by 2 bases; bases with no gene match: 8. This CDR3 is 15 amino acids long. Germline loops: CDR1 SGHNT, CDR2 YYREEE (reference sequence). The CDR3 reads CASSFQAGVVETQYF. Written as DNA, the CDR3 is TGTGCCAGCAGCTTTCAAGCGGGAGTGGTGGAGACCCAGTACTTC. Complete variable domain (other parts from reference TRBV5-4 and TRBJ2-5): ETGVTQSPTHLIKTRGQQVTLRCSSQSGHNTVSWYQQALGQGPQFIFQYYREEENGRGNFPPRFSGLQFPNYSSELNVNALELDDSALYLCASSFQAGVVETQYFGPGTRLLVL.

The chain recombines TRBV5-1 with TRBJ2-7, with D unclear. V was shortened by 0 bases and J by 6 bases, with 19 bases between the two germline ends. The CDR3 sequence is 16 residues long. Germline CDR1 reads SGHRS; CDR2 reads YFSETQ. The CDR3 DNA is TGCGCCAGCAGCTTGGGGGCGAATTCCTTTTCGGGCGAGCAGTACTTC. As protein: CASSLGANSFSGEQYF.

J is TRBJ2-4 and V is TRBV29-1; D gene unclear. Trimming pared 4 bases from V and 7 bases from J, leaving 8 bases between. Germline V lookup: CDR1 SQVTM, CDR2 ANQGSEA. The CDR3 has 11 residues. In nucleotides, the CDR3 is TGCAGCGTTGTTCTAGGGAACATTCAGTACTTC. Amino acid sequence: CSVVLGNIQYF.

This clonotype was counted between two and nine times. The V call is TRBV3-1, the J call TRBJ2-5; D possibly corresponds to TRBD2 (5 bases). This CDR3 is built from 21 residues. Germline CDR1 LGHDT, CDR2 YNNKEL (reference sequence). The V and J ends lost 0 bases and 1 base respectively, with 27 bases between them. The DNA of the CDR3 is TGTGCCAGCAGCCAAGATAGGAGGAGGAGAGCTAGCCAGACACGCCAAGAGACCCAGTACTTC. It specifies CASSQDRRRRASQTRQETQYF.

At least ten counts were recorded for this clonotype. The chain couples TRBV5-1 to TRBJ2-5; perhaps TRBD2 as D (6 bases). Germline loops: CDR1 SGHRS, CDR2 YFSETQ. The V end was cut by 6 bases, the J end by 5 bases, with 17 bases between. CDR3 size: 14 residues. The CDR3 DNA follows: TGCGCCAGCAACCGAGGAGGGCCGGGGGAGACCCAGTACTTC. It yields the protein CASNRGGPGETQYF.

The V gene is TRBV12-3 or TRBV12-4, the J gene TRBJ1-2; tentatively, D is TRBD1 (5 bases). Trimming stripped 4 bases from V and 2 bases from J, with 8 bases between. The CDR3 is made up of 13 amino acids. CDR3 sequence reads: CASSWGPNYGYTF. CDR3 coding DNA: TGTGCCAGCAGTTGGGGACCAAACTATGGCTACACCTTC.